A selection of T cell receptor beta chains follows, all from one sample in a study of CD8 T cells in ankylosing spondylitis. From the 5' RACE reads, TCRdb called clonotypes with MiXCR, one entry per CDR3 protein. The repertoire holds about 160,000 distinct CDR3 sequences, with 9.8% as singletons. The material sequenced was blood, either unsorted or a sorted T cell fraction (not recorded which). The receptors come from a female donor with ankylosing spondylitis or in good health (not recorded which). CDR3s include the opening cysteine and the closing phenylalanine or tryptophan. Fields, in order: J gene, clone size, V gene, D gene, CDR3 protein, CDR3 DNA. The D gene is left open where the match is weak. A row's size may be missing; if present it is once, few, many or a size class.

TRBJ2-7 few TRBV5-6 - CASSLQTYPYEQYF TGTGCCAGCAGCTTACAGACATACCCCTACGAGCAGTACTTC
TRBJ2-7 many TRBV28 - CASSQLRGEYEQYF TGTGCCAGCAGTCAGCTCAGGGGGGAATACGAGCAGTACTTC
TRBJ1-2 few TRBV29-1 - CSVVLGRHGYTF TGCAGCGTTGTGCTGGGGAGGCATGGCTACACCTTC
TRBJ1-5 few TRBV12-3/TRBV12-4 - CASGGGGQPQHF TGTGCCAGCGGAGGGGGGGGCCAGCCCCAGCATTTT
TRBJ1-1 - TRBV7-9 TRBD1 CASSTGTGGSNTEAFF TGTGCCAGCAGCACCGGGACAGGGGGCTCAAACACTGAAGCTTTCTTT
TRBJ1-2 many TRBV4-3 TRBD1 CASSQDIQGAYGYTF TGCGCCAGCAGCCAAGATATCCAGGGGGCCTATGGCTACACCTTC
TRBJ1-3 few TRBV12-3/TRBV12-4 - CASSAPPGTNYFSGNTIYF TGTGCCAGCAGTGCCCCTCCGGGGACAAACTATTTCTCTGGAAACACCATATATTTT
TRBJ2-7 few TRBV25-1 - CASSGDQKHEQYF TGTGCCAGCAGTGGGGACCAAAAACACGAGCAGTACTTC
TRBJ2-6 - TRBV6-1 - CATPGAGLPGANVLTF TGTGCCACCCCCGGGGCAGGGCTACCTGGGGCCAACGTCCTGACTTTC
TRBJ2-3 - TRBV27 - CASSLNGGGGDTQYF TGTGCCAGCAGTTTGAACGGCGGAGGTGGGGATACGCAGTATTTT
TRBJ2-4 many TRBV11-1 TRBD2 CASSSPGGVVIQYF TGTGCCAGCAGCTCCCCGGGGGGGGTAGTCATTCAGTACTTC
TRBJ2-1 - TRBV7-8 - CASLSYNEQFF TGTGCCAGCTTGTCCTACAATGAGCAGTTCTTC
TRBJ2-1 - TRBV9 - CASSGGAVNEQFF TGTGCCAGCAGCGGTGGAGCGGTTAATGAGCAGTTCTTC
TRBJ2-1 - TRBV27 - CASSQPPYNEQFF TGTGCCAGCAGCCAGCCTCCCTACAATGAGCAGTTCTTC
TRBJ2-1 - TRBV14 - CASSQVSRVDYNEQFF TGTGCCAGCAGCCAAGTTTCCAGGGTGGACTACAATGAGCAGTTCTTC
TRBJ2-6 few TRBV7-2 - CASSIYSTGANVLTF TGTGCCAGCAGCATCTACTCGACGGGGGCCAACGTCCTGACTTTC
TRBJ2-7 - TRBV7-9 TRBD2 CASSLDRDRAGVGEQYF TGTGCCAGCAGCTTAGACAGGGATCGAGCGGGAGTTGGAGAGCAGTACTTC
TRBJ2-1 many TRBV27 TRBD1 CASRTGGQEQFF TGTGCCAGCCGAACAGGGGGTCAGGAGCAGTTCTTC
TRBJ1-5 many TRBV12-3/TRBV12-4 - CASSFGSGRQPQHF TGTGCCAGCAGTTTTGGGTCAGGGAGGCAGCCCCAGCATTTT
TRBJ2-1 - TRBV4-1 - CASSHPIGLSYNEQFF TGCGCCAGCAGCCATCCTATCGGTCTATCTTACAATGAGCAGTTCTTC
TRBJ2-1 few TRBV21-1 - CASSKGKRRGFYNEQFF TGTGCCAGCAGCAAAGGAAAACGCAGGGGTTTCTACAATGAGCAGTTCTTC
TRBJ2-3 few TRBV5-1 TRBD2 CASSTPAGGDTQYF TGCGCCAGCAGCACCCCAGCGGGAGGAGATACGCAGTATTTT
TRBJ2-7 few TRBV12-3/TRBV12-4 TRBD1 CASSWDRGGYEQYF TGTGCCAGCAGCTGGGACAGGGGAGGTTACGAGCAGTACTTC
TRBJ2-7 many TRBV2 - CASSGGRGYEQYF TGTGCCAGCAGTGGAGGCAGGGGTTACGAGCAGTACTTC
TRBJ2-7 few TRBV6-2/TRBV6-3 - CASSYSIGLRYEQYF TGTGCCAGCAGTTACTCGATTGGACTACGCTACGAGCAGTACTTC
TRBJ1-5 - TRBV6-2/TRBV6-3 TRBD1 CASMERQGDQPQHF TGTGCCAGCATGGAGAGACAGGGGGATCAGCCCCAGCATTTT
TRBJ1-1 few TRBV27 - CASSNGGGNTEAFF TGTGCCAGCAGTAATGGTGGGGGGAACACTGAAGCTTTCTTT
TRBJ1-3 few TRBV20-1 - CSAREEGRNTIYF TGCAGTGCTAGAGAGGAGGGGAGAAACACCATATATTTT
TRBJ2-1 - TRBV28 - CASSFTGNEQFF TGTGCCAGCAGTTTTACAGGGAATGAGCAGTTCTTC
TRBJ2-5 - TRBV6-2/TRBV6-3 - CASNPGEEIQETQYF TGTGCCAGCAACCCTGGCGAAGAAATCCAAGAGACCCAGTACTTC
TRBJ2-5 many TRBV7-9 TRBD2 CASSPGTSGTMGETQYF TGTGCCAGCAGCCCAGGGACTAGCGGGACGATGGGGGAGACCCAGTACTTC
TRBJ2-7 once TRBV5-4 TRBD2 CASSRSGIGYEQYF TGTGCCAGCAGCCGAAGCGGGATAGGATACGAGCAGTACTTC
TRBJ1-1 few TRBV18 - CASSPPPSALNTEAFF TGTGCCAGCTCACCACCCCCTTCAGCCTTGAACACTGAAGCTTTCTTT
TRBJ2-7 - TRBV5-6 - CASSLDRSGGTYEQYF TGTGCCAGCAGCTTGGATCGCTCCGGCGGAACCTACGAGCAGTACTTC
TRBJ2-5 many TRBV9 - CASSGGQTSQETQYF TGTGCCAGCAGCGGGGGTCAGACAAGTCAAGAGACCCAGTACTTC
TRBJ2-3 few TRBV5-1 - CASSFPGRSTDTQYF TGCGCCAGCAGCTTTCCTGGCAGGTCCACAGATACGCAGTATTTT
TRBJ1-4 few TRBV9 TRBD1 CASSPGMEGAPNEKLFF TGTGCCAGCAGCCCAGGGATGGAGGGGGCGCCTAATGAAAAACTGTTTTTT
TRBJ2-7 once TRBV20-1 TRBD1 CSFRTGETYEQYF TGCAGTTTCCGGACAGGGGAAACCTACGAGCAGTACTTC
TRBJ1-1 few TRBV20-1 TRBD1 CSATWDRDTEAFF TGCAGTGCCACCTGGGACAGGGACACTGAAGCTTTCTTT
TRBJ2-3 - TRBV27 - CASSSWQGRDTQYF TGTGCCAGCAGTTCGTGGCAGGGGAGAGATACGCAGTATTTT
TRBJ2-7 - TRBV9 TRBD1 CASSVGGTDEQYF TGTGCCAGCAGCGTAGGGGGGACAGATGAGCAGTACTTC
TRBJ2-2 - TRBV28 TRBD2 CASPKETSGSPTGELLF TGTGCCAGCCCAAAGGAGACTAGCGGGAGTCCCACCGGGGAGCTGCTTTTT
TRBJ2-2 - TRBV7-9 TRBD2 CASALHGLALNTGELFF TGTGCCAGCGCCCTACACGGACTAGCGCTGAACACCGGGGAGCTGTTTTTT
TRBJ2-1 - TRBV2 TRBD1 CASSVGQGVNNEQFF TGTGCCAGCAGTGTAGGGCAGGGGGTTAACAATGAGCAGTTCTTC
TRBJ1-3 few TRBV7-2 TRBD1 CASSLLRGPGNTIYF TGTGCCAGCAGCTTACTCAGGGGGCCTGGAAACACCATATATTTT